This T cell receptor (beta chain) was obtained from a study of blood T cell repertoires in COVID-19. Background on the study: Acute and convalescent COVID-19 samples came from the United States, Italy and Spain. T cells, B-cell-depleted T cells, or PBMCs provided the cDNA or gDNA that served as material.

Patients at the Seattle site were enrolled during active infection and followed longitudinally. Of note for this clone: The junction and the germline gene differ at one end; a read error may be behind it.

Authors' processing steps: Estimation of nucleated cell counts relied on the amplification of reference gene primers. Method: immunoSEQ multiplex PCR; TCRdb's copy keeps in-frame clones and lacks some. The V and J calls and clone size are taken from that table; D and trimming were inferred from the DNA. The top ten clones hold just over 3% of a sample with under 45,000 clones, roughly 80% of them seen once. This TCR was recovered from a man in his sixties or seventies with COVID-19, enrolled during active disease. Sequencing was carried out using peripheral blood.

The CDR3 region is CATSDSGPSYGQYF. The CDR3 nucleotides are TGTGCCACCAGTGATTCCGGCCCTAGCTACGGGCAGTACTTC. The chain carries TRBV24-1 and TRBJ2-7; maybe TRBD2 (5 bases). The CDR3 sequence is 14 residues long. Germline values: CDR1 KGHDR, CDR2 SFDVKD.